Listed below are T cell receptor beta chains from one sample, sequenced in a study of CD8+ T cells in alopecia areata. Clones were sequenced by immunoSEQ multiplex PCR, and TCRdb holds only the in-frame ones, with some missing. The table lists some 100,000 clones, 55% to 70% of them singletons, with around 2.7% in the top ten. Sequencing was carried out using CD4+ T cells sorted from blood. The source of these receptors is a human donor in good health. Both conserved end residues are part of each CDR3. Each record gives: D gene, clone size, J gene, V gene, CDR3 DNA, CDR3 protein. The D gene is left open where the match is weak. The size of a clone is reported for some rows only, either as once, few or many, or as a class for expanded clones.

TRBD1 | . | TRBJ1-4 | TRBV29-1 | TGCAGCGTTGAGGGGACAGGGAAGGCAACTAATGAAAAACTGTTTTTT | CSVEGTGKATNEKLFF
TRBD2 | . | TRBJ2-1 | TRBV4-1 | TGCGCCAGCAGCCAAGAGGGACTACGCTTCTTC | CASSQEGLRFF
. | . | TRBJ2-5 | TRBV11-3 | TGTGCCAGCAGCTTAGAAAGGGGGGGTACCCAGTACTTC | CASSLERGGTQYF
. | . | TRBJ1-5 | TRBV5-6 | TGTGCCAGCAGCTTGGCGGATCAGCCCCAGCATTTT | CASSLADQPQHF
. | . | TRBJ2-3 | TRBV2 | TGTGCCAGAAAGGACGGGGTCCGCACAGATACGCAGTATTTT | CARKDGVRTDTQYF
. | few | TRBJ2-3 | TRBV29-1 | TGCAGCGTTGAAGGACTCCTGGTGGATACGCAGTATTTT | CSVEGLLVDTQYF
. | few | TRBJ1-2 | TRBV27 | TGTGCCAGCAGTCCTCGCAGGGATAGCTATGGCTACACCTTC | CASSPRRDSYGYTF
. | few | TRBJ2-7 | TRBV5-6 | TGTGCCAGCAGCTTGTTCTCCCCGGGGGCCTACGAGCAGTACTTC | CASSLFSPGAYEQYF
. | . | TRBJ1-2 | TRBV29-1 | TGCAGCGTTGATGGTTTAGTGTCTAACTATGGCTACACCTTC | CSVDGLVSNYGYTF
TRBD1 | . | TRBJ1-6 | TRBV25-1 | TGTGCCAGCAGTGAACCGGACAGGGGCTCACCCCTCCACTTT | CASSEPDRGSPLHF
. | . | TRBJ2-7 | TRBV29-1 | TGCAGCGTTGGAGGCAGGAACGAGCAGTACTTC | CSVGGRNEQYF
TRBD1 | few | TRBJ1-2 | TRBV29-1 | TGCAGCGTTGAGGCGGGACAGGGGAAATCCTTC | CSVEAGQGKSF
. | . | TRBJ2-1 | TRBV5-6 | TGTGCCAGCAGCTGGGAGAGGGGAGATGAGCAGTTCTTC | CASSWERGDEQFF
. | . | TRBJ1-5 | TRBV30 | TGTGCCTGGAGTCCACGGGGGGGCAATCAGCCCCAGCATTTT | CAWSPRGGNQPQHF
. | . | TRBJ1-5 | TRBV5-1 | TGCGCCAGCAGCCCCTCGGGGGTCACCAATCAGCCCCAGCATTTT | CASSPSGVTNQPQHF
TRBD1 | once | TRBJ1-5 | TRBV30 | TGTGCCTGTGACCAGGGGGGCAATCAGCCCCAGCATTTT | CACDQGGNQPQHF
. | . | TRBJ2-1 | TRBV15 | TGTGCCACCAGCCCTTTGGACCATGAGCAGTTCTTC | CATSPLDHEQFF
. | . | TRBJ1-4 | TRBV30 | TGTGCCTGGAGTGTAGGGTTACAGACTAATGAAAAACTGTTTTTT | CAWSVGLQTNEKLFF
TRBD1 | . | TRBJ1-5 | TRBV7-9 | TGTGCCAGCAGCAACAGGGGTGGGCCCCAGCATTTT | CASSNRGGPQHF
TRBD1 | . | TRBJ1-4 | TRBV30 | TGTGCCTGGAGACGTGACAGGGCGGGCGAAAAACTGTTTTTT | CAWRRDRAGEKLFF